One sample yielded the 3 T cell receptor beta chains listed below, sequenced in a study of T cells expressing NK-cell markers. TCRdb re-analyzed the 5' RACE reads; it lists each CDR3 protein once, without DNA. Its table records under 600,000 distinct CDR3 sequences. Sequenced input: blood T cells: a sorted CD56 or NKG2C T cell subset, CD4+ or CD8+ T cells, or bulk PBMC T cells (not recorded which). These receptors all come from a woman aged 45-60 years in good health.

The rearrangement links TRBV11-2 to TRBJ2-5; as DNA is missing, the TRBD1 call by TCRdb cannot be tested. Germline V gene lookup returns CDR1 SGHAT and CDR2 FQNNGV. The CDR3 consists of 14 residues. The CDR3 region is CASSPRQTQETQYF.

The rearrangement joins TRBV5-1 to TRBJ2-2; the TCRdb D gene call, TRBD2, has no DNA to confirm it. The CDR3 runs to 14 residues. Looked up from germline, CDR1 is SGHRS and CDR2 is YFSETQ. CDR3 amino acids: CASSSRTVTGELFF.

V usage is TRBV11-2 and J usage is TRBJ1-1. The CDR3 has 11 residues. The germline CDR1 and CDR2 sequences are SGHAT and FQNNGV. The CDR3 spells CASSLKLGAFF.